This TCR beta chain stems from a study of T-cell reconstitution after alpha-beta-depleted transplantation in children. Study results and limitations: Newly made T cells mostly supplied T-cell counts and diversity one year after transplant. Several hundred expanded graft clones reportedly supplied alpha-beta T cells about two months after transplant.

Using unique molecular identifiers, the investigators prepared the TCRbeta library. TCRdb reprocessed the PCR reads via MiXCR and lists one record per CDR3 protein. This sample carries approximately 400,000 distinct CDR3 sequences, about a sixth of them seen once, and the ten largest clones take under 30%. A few counts support this clonotype. The target antigen is unknown. From germline, CDR1 is SQVTM and CDR2 ANQGSEA. The V and J ends lost 4 bases and 2 bases respectively, with 9 bases between them. The length of the CDR3 is 12 residues. The sequence was collected from a boy under two years old who had a stem cell transplant for Wiskott-Aldrich syndrome, so the T cells may come from the graft donor. Material: PBMCs, mostly from graft donor cells, obtained 360 days after TCRalphabeta/CD19-depleted stem cell transplant. The chain employs TRBV29-1 and TRBJ2-7; maybe TRBD1 (6 bases). The CDR3 here is CSVGGHPYEQYF. The CDR3 DNA is TGCAGCGTTGGGGGACACCCCTACGAGCAGTACTTC.